The 23 T cell receptor beta chains listed next were all sequenced from one sample in a study of cytomegalovirus exposure and HLA in healthy donors (TCRdb year 2017). The library was produced with the immunoSEQ multiplex PCR assay. A mixture of 60 forward primers for TCR Vbeta segments and 13 reverse primers for TCR Jbeta segments was used in the multiplex PCR. TCRdb obtained this table from immuneACCESS and retained in-frame rearrangements with V and J assigned. These tables miss some clones; where compared with another copy, unresolved V genes account for less than half of the shortfall, and the remainder is unexplained. For this sample, the table gives 65,000 to 85,000 clones. Jointly, the top ten make up 2.4% of the sample. The sample comprised PBMCs. Receptors were obtained from a female donor in good health and CMV-seropositive.

The chain couples TRBV5-6 to TRBJ2-5; 9 positions agree with TRBD2. Per the germline V gene, CDR1 is SGHDT and CDR2 is YYEEEE. V shed 4 bases and J 5 bases; nucleotides not matched to a gene: 15. The CDR3 is made up of 17 amino acids. CDR3 in DNA: TGTGCCAGCAGCCTCCGTGGGGTGTTAGCGGGGGTCGAGACCCAGTACTTC. Translated: CASSLRGVLAGVETQYF.

The chain uses TRBV28 and TRBJ1-2, with TRBD1 matching over 11 bases. The V and J ends lost 6 bases and 4 bases, in that order; junction bases with no gene match: 4. CDR3 length: 14 residues. Germline V gene data show CDR1 as MDHEN and CDR2 as SYDVKM. CDR3: CASRDRGPSYGYTF. The CDR3 DNA reads TGTGCCAGCAGGGACAGGGGGCCTAGCTATGGCTACACCTTC.

The chain recombines TRBV25-1 with TRBJ1-1, with 11 bases identical to TRBD1. This CDR3 region has 14 residues. CDR1 MGHDK and CDR2 SYGVNS come from the germline V gene. V gave up 5 bases and J gave up 5 bases; unmatched junction bases: 4. CDR3 sequence reads: CASSRTGGSTEAFF. Here the CDR3 DNA reads TGTGCCAGCAGTCGGACAGGGGGCTCGACTGAAGCTTTCTTT.

The V call is TRBV7-9, the J call TRBJ1-2; perhaps TRBD1 as D (5 bases). This CDR3 region has 18 residues. The germline CDR1 and CDR2 sequences are SEHNR and FQNEAQ (reference sequence). The germline V and J ends were trimmed by 5 bases and 5 bases, with 27 bases remaining between them. DNA for the CDR3: TGTGCCAGCAGCGCCGACCTAGGGAGGGGTTCTCAAGGATATGGCTACACCTTC. This gives the protein CASSADLGRGSQGYGYTF.

V and J are TRBV6-1 and TRBJ1-1; TRBD1 is a possible D gene (6 bases). CDR3 length equals 15 residues. With 8 bases removed from V and 0 bases from J, the gap between germline ends came to 16 bases. Germline CDR1 and CDR2: MNHNS and SASEGT. CDR3 bases: TGTGCCAGCCACAGAATGACAGGAATGAACACTGAAGCTTTCTTT. Residues: CASHRMTGMNTEAFF.

The chain carries TRBV19 and TRBJ1-2; TRBD1 matches 7 bases. With V trimmed by 6 bases and J by 14 bases, 15 bases remained unmatched. The CDR3 covers 13 residues. Germline V gene lookup returns CDR1 LNHDA and CDR2 SQIVND (reference sequence). The CDR3 coding sequence is TGTGCCAGTAGGCTTACAGGGGTAAGCTTGTGGACCTTC. This codes for CASRLTGVSLWTF.

V is TRBV9 and J is TRBJ1-4; D remains unclear. The ends were cut back, 0 bases at V and 8 bases at J, with 11 bases in the middle. This CDR3 has 14 amino acids. CDR1 and CDR2 from the germline V gene are SGDLS and YYNGEE. CDR3 coding DNA: TGTGCCAGCAGCGTAGGGAGGGTTGGGGAAAAACTGTTTTTT. Residues: CASSVGRVGEKLFF.

The rearrangement uses TRBV25-1 and TRBJ2-7, with 7 nucleotides matching TRBD1. Losses at the gene ends were 4 bases for V and 3 bases for J; bases not matched to a gene: 9. There are 15 residues in the CDR3. From germline, CDR1 is MGHDK and CDR2 SYGVNS. Here the CDR3 DNA reads TGTGCCAGCAGTGGGGGACAGAGGGGAATCTACGAGCAGTACTTC. The encoded protein is CASSGGQRGIYEQYF.

V usage is TRBV27 and J usage is TRBJ1-2; TRBD1 matches at 9 bases. The CDR3 runs to 14 residues. From germline, CDR1 is MNHEY and CDR2 SMNVEV (reference sequence). V shed 3 bases, J shed 4 bases, and the junction held 3 bases outside the gene matches. CDR3 coding DNA: TGTGCCAGCAGTTTTACAGGGGGCCTCTATGGCTACACCTTC. Translation gives CASSFTGGLYGYTF.

V gene TRBV7-9 combines with J gene TRBJ1-1, with 7 positions matching TRBD1. The V gene's germline CDR1 is SEHNR and CDR2 FQNEAQ (reference sequence). This CDR3 is built from 14 residues. V lost 1 base, J lost 4 bases, and 3 bases stayed unmatched. CDR3 nucleotide sequence: TGTGCCAGCAGCTTAGAAGGGGGCGGCACTGAAGCTTTCTTT. Its protein is CASSLEGGGTEAFF.

The chain recombines TRBV6-5 with TRBJ1-2; D perhaps matches TRBD1 (5 bases). In germline, CDR1 is MNHEY, CDR2 SVGAGI. Trimming took 6 bases from V and 3 from J, leaving 8 bases between them. The CDR3 extends over 12 amino acids. The CDR3: CASRGRDYGYTF. The CDR3 region has the DNA TGTGCCAGCAGGGGGCGCGACTATGGCTACACCTTC.

The chain has TRBV11-1 and TRBJ2-7; TRBD1 matches at 9 bases. The CDR3 spans 14 residues. CDR1 and CDR2 (germline): SGHAT, FQDESV (reference sequence). With 5 bases clipped from V and 6 bases from J, the junction kept 8 bases outside the gene matches. CDR3 residues: CASSPTGQGPEQYF. In DNA, the CDR3 is TGTGCCAGCAGCCCGACGGGACAGGGACCCGAGCAGTACTTC.

The chain has TRBV30 and TRBJ1-1; D is unclear. CDR3 length: 14 residues. Per the germline V gene, CDR1 is GTSNPN and CDR2 is SVGIG (reference sequence). V lost 3 bases, J lost 6 bases, and 17 bases lay in between. The CDR3 coding sequence is TGTGCCTGGAGAGCATCGGGGTTCTCGGCTGAAGCTTTCTTT. It is translated as CAWRASGFSAEAFF.

DNA for the CDR3: TGTGCCAGCAGCGGGAGCGGGGTCTTAGAAGAAAAACTGTTTTTT. Protein product: CASSGSGVLEEKLFF. The chain combines TRBV5-6 with TRBJ1-4; D gene uncertain. The CDR3 has 15 amino acids. V lost 4 bases and J 8 bases, leaving 18 bases between the germline ends. Germline loops: CDR1 SGHDT, CDR2 YYEEEE.

This clone is called medium-sized based on its frequency. The rearrangement links TRBV7-2 to TRBJ2-6; D gene uncertain. Germline V gene sequence: CDR1 SGHTA, CDR2 FQGNSA. V was shortened by 1 base and J by 0 bases, with 10 bases between the two germline ends. The length of the CDR3 is 17 residues. The CDR3 loop is CASSLVDSSSGANVLTF. The CDR3 bases are TGTGCCAGCAGCTTAGTAGACTCCTCCTCTGGGGCCAACGTCCTGACTTTC.

This sequence joins TRBV5-5 and TRBJ2-7; weak D call: TRBD2 (7 bases). CDR3 size: 14 residues. V lost 0 bases, J lost 7 bases, and 14 bases lay in between. Germline lookup yields CDR1 SGHKS and CDR2 YYEKEE (reference sequence). CDR3 sequence reads: CASSLEGGGLEQYF. CDR3 nucleotide sequence: TGTGCCAGCAGCTTGGAGGGAGGGGGGCTTGAGCAGTACTTC.

The V call is TRBV19, the J call TRBJ1-2; D is possibly TRBD1 (6 bases). The germline V gene encodes CDR1 LNHDA and CDR2 SQIVND (reference sequence). The CDR3 spans 13 residues. Trimming took off 4 bases at V and 7 bases at J, with 13 bases between the two ends. The CDR3 here is CASSTPDSTGYTF. Here the CDR3 DNA reads TGTGCCAGTAGTACGCCGGACAGCACTGGCTACACCTTC.

The CDR3 sequence: CAWSKIPGSLKEKLFF. The CDR3 nucleotides are TGTGCCTGGAGTAAGATCCCCGGGTCCCTAAAGGAAAAACTGTTTTTT. This sequence joins TRBV30 and TRBJ1-4; D is uncertain. Germline CDR1 and CDR2: GTSNPN and SVGIG (reference sequence). This CDR3 contains 16 residues. Deletions cut 2 bases from V and 8 bases from J, with 21 bases between.

The chain carries TRBV9 and TRBJ2-4, with D possibly matching TRBD1 (6 bases). The V gene's germline CDR1 is SGDLS and CDR2 YYNGEE. This CDR3 has 13 amino acids. The V end lost 0 bases, the J end lost 9 bases, and 10 bases lay between the germline ends. CDR3 nucleotide sequence: TGTGCCAGCAGCGTAGGACAGGAAGGCATTCAGTACTTC. It specifies CASSVGQEGIQYF.

The chain couples TRBV9 to TRBJ2-7; 10 bases agree with TRBD2. Germline lookup yields CDR1 SGDLS and CDR2 YYNGEE. The CDR3 has 18 amino acids. The V gene end was trimmed by 4 bases and the J gene end by 6 bases; junction bases not matched to a gene: 19. CDR3 loop: CASSPPGAGSGRAPEQYF. The CDR3 DNA reads TGTGCCAGCAGCCCTCCGGGGGCGGGGAGCGGGAGGGCGCCCGAGCAGTACTTC.

The V call is TRBV30, the J call TRBJ2-4; 8 bases agree with TRBD1. Trimming at V came to 3 bases and at J to 4 bases, leaving 5 bases not matched to a gene. The CDR3 runs 14 residues. The germline CDR1 and CDR2 sequences are GTSNPN and SVGIG (reference sequence). The CDR3 region is CAWSHTGGKNIQYF. The CDR3 DNA follows: TGTGCCTGGAGCCACACAGGGGGGAAAAACATTCAGTACTTC.

As DNA, the CDR3 is TGCGCCAGCAGCCAAGCCCGGACTAGCGCCAGGAGTGAGCAGTTCTTC. Amino acid sequence: CASSQARTSARSEQFF. The chain uses TRBV4-1 and TRBJ2-1; 9 nucleotides line up with TRBD2. Germline values: CDR1 MGHRA, CDR2 YSYEKL. With 1 base clipped from V and 9 bases from J, the junction kept 10 bases outside the gene matches. The CDR3 covers 16 residues.

This chain connects TRBV5-1 to TRBJ2-7; no clear D. CDR3 length: 12 amino acids. V was clipped by 4 bases and J by 2 bases, with 7 bases between them. Germline V gene data show CDR1 as SGHRS and CDR2 as YFSETQ. The DNA for the CDR3 is TGCGCCAGCAGCCCACCGGCCTACGAGCAGTACTTC. This encodes CASSPPAYEQYF.